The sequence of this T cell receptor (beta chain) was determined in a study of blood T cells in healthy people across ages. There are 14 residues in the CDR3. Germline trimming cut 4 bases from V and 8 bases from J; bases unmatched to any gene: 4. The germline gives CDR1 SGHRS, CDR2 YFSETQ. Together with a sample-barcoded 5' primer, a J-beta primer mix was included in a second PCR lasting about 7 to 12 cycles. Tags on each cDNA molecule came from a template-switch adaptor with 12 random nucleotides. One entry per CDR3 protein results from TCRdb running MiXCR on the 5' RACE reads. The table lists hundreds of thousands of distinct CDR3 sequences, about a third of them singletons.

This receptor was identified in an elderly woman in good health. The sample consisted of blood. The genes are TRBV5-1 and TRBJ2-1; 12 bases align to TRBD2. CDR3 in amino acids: CASSRTSGADEQFF. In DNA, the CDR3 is TGCGCCAGCAGCAGGACTAGCGGGGCAGATGAGCAGTTCTTC.